A single sample gave rise to the 20 T cell receptor beta chains below, sequenced in a study of shared clonotypes between healthy human individuals. Clones were read by immunoSEQ multiplex PCR, and TCRdb kept only the in-frame ones, dropping some. The table shows about 380,000 clones, with roughly 96% occurring only once. Sequencing was done on a sample of memory CD8+ T cells sorted from blood. Subset: CD45RO+ cells pooled with CCR7-negative TemRA cells. The source of these receptors is a young man in good health.

The V call is TRBV10-3, the J call TRBJ1-2, with 7 bases that match TRBD1. The germline CDR1 and CDR2 sequences are ENHRY and SYGVKD. The CDR3 covers 15 residues. The trim removed 0 bases at V and 2 bases at J, leaving 3 bases unmatched. CDR3 nucleotide sequence: TGTGCCATCAGTGAGTCAAGGGGGCCCAACTATGGCTACACCTTC. Translating it yields CAISESRGPNYGYTF.

This sequence joins TRBV5-8 and TRBJ2-5; a possible D gene is TRBD2 (6 bases). V lost 4 bases and J lost 4, with 14 bases in between. Germline V gene sequence: CDR1 SGHTS, CDR2 YDEGEE. The CDR3 loop spans 14 amino acids. This CDR3 is CASSPGLPVETQYF. The CDR3 nucleotides are TGTGCCAGCAGCCCAGGACTACCCGTAGAGACCCAGTACTTC.

The chain recombines TRBV7-9 with TRBJ2-7; perhaps TRBD2 as D (6 bases). The CDR3 contains 13 residues. The V gene lost 2 bases and the J gene lost 6 bases, with 11 bases spanning the gap. Looked up from germline, CDR1 is SEHNR and CDR2 is FQNEAQ (reference sequence). The CDR3 reads CASSLWEAAEQYF. CDR3 nucleotides: TGTGCCAGCAGCTTATGGGAGGCCGCCGAGCAGTACTTC.

V usage is TRBV28 and J usage is TRBJ2-5; D not resolved. V lost 6 bases and J lost 5, with 13 bases in between. The CDR3 extends over 13 amino acids. Germline-derived CDR1 and CDR2 are MDHEN and SYDVKM. The CDR3 reads CASSHLTRETQYF. The CDR3 bases are TGTGCCAGCAGCCATCTGACGAGGGAGACCCAGTACTTC.

The rearrangement links TRBV28 to TRBJ2-3; D is undetermined. This CDR3 spans 17 amino acids. Deletions cut 2 bases from V and 1 base from J, with 16 bases between. Looked up from germline, CDR1 is MDHEN and CDR2 is SYDVKM. CDR3: CASSLRTLSVRTDTQYF. The CDR3 bases are TGTGCCAGCAGTTTACGTACCTTAAGCGTACGCACAGATACGCAGTATTTT.

This chain joins TRBV9 and TRBJ1-3; no firm D call. This CDR3 is built from 14 residues. The V and J ends lost 0 bases and 5 bases respectively, with 9 bases between them. Germline V gene sequence: CDR1 SGDLS, CDR2 YYNGEE. In DNA, the CDR3 is TGTGCCAGCAGCGTAGACACAATTCGAAACACCATATATTTT. It yields the protein CASSVDTIRNTIYF.

The rearrangement links TRBV5-6 to TRBJ2-3; possibly TRBD2 for D (6 bases). Trimming pared 2 bases from V and 6 bases from J, leaving 16 bases between. The germline gives CDR1 SGHDT, CDR2 YYEEEE. This CDR3 has 15 amino acids. CDR3 protein: CASSFRTTILDTQYF. The DNA for the CDR3 is TGTGCCAGCAGCTTTCGGACTACCATCTTGGATACGCAGTATTTT.

The chain employs TRBV10-3 and TRBJ2-7, with D possibly being TRBD1 or TRBD2 (5 bases each). The V gene lost 10 bases and the J gene lost 0 bases, with 13 bases spanning the gap. CDR1 and CDR2 from the germline V gene are ENHRY and SYGVKD. CDR3 length equals 13 residues. The DNA of the CDR3 is TGTGCCACGCAAGGGACCGACTCCTACGAGCAGTACTTC. Residues: CATQGTDSYEQYF.

The chain uses TRBV7-8 and TRBJ2-5; 12 bases map to TRBD2. The CDR3 runs 16 residues. The germline V gene encodes CDR1 SGHVS and CDR2 FQNEAQ. The J segment lost 5 bases and the V segment lost 6 bases, leaving 10 bases of the junction unmatched. CDR3 in amino acids: CASRKHRLAGVETQYF. The CDR3 nucleotides read TGTGCCAGCAGGAAACATAGACTAGCGGGAGTCGAGACCCAGTACTTC.

Written as DNA, the CDR3 is TGTGCCAGCAGTTACTCGAGGACAGGGGGAGATGAAGGCTACACCTTC. It encodes CASSYSRTGGDEGYTF. The V gene is TRBV6-5, the J gene TRBJ1-2; 10 bases match TRBD1. The CDR3 is made up of 16 amino acids. The germline V gene has CDR1 MNHEY and CDR2 SVGAGI. With V trimmed by 0 bases and J by 8 bases, 9 bases remained unmatched.

This chain joins TRBV10-3 and TRBJ2-6; TRBD1 is a possible D gene (5 bases). Trimming removed 3 bases from V and 1 base from J, with 13 bases in between. Germline lookup yields CDR1 ENHRY and CDR2 SYGVKD. The CDR3 runs 17 residues. In DNA, the CDR3 is TGTGCCATCAGTGATCACGTGGGGCTTTCTGGGGCCAACGTCCTGACTTTC. Its translation: CAISDHVGLSGANVLTF.

V gene TRBV19 combines with J gene TRBJ2-3; D gene uncertain. The CDR3 is made up of 12 amino acids. The germline V gene encodes CDR1 LNHDA and CDR2 SQIVND (reference sequence). V was clipped by 1 base and J by 6 bases, with 5 bases between them. The CDR3 region has the DNA TGTGCCAGTAGTATAGTTGGGGATACGCAGTATTTT. Its protein is CASSIVGDTQYF.

The chain recombines TRBV21-1 with TRBJ1-3; the D call in the table, TRBD1, was not verified against the DNA. TRBV21-1 constitutes a pseudogene. The CDR3 runs to 19 residues. This CDR3 is CASSKKGTLQGESGNTIYF. CDR3 coding DNA: TGTGCCAGCAGCAAAAAAGGAACCCTACAGGGAGAATCTGGAAACACCATATATTTT.

This chain connects TRBV5-1 to TRBJ2-7, with TRBD1 as a possible D gene (7 bases). Looked up from germline, CDR1 is SGHRS and CDR2 is YFSETQ. The CDR3 has 13 residues. The V gene lost 5 bases and the J gene lost 4 bases, with 13 bases spanning the gap. For the CDR3, the DNA is TGCGCCAGCAGTCCAGGGGGGCAATACGAGCAGTACTTC. This encodes CASSPGGQYEQYF. The entire variable domain, with the rest obtained from reference TRBV5-1 and TRBJ2-7, is as follows: KAGVTQTPRYLIKTRGQQVTLSCSPISGHRSVSWYQQTPGQGLQFLFEYFSETQRNKGNFPGRFSGRQFSNSRSEMNVSTLELGDSALYLCASSPGGQYEQYFGPGTRLTVT.

The rearrangement joins TRBV12-5 to TRBJ1-5; D unclear. CDR1 and CDR2 (germline): LGHNT, FRNRAP. The CDR3 sequence is 12 residues long. Between the trimmed V and J ends, which lost 6 bases and 2 bases, there was a span of 5 bases. The CDR3 bases are TGTGCTAGTGGGCAGGGCAATCAGCCCCAGCATTTT. Translation gives CASGQGNQPQHF.

The V call is TRBV27, the J call TRBJ2-3; D unresolved. The CDR3 sequence is 13 residues long. Trimming took off 5 bases at V and 4 bases at J, with 10 bases between the two ends. Germline CDR1 MNHEY, CDR2 SMNVEV (reference sequence). CDR3 DNA: TGTGCCAGCAGTCCGAGGTGGGCAGATACGCAGTATTTT. It codes for CASSPRWADTQYF.

The V gene is TRBV27, the J gene TRBJ1-1, with no clear D. CDR1 is MNHEY and CDR2 is SMNVEV in the germline V gene (reference sequence). V was clipped by 6 bases and J by 0 bases, with 17 bases between them. CDR3 size: 16 residues. The CDR3 is CASSPGRARVNTEAFF. CDR3 sequence (DNA): TGTGCCAGCAGCCCCGGGAGGGCGCGGGTGAACACTGAAGCTTTCTTT.

This chain joins TRBV28 and TRBJ2-6, with TRBD1 matching 7 bases. This CDR3 is 18 amino acids long. V was pared by 7 bases and J by 0 bases, with 12 bases of the junction left unmatched. In germline, CDR1 is MDHEN, CDR2 SYDVKM. The CDR3 is CASKPIGTALSGANVLTF. CDR3 nucleotides: TGTGCCAGCAAACCAATAGGGACAGCCCTCTCTGGGGCCAACGTCCTGACTTTC.

The chain employs TRBV5-1 and TRBJ2-7; D is uncertain. This CDR3 region has 14 residues. CDR1 and CDR2 (germline): SGHRS, YFSETQ. The V gene lost 4 bases and the J gene lost 3 bases, with 14 bases spanning the gap. In DNA form, the CDR3 reads TGCGCCAGCAGCCCACCGAGTGGGAACTACGAGCAGTACTTC. This encodes CASSPPSGNYEQYF.

The chain couples TRBV4-1 to TRBJ1-2, with D uncertain. The CDR3 has 17 amino acids. Trimming stripped 2 bases from V and 1 base from J, with 17 bases between. Germline CDR1 reads MGHRA; CDR2 reads YSYEKL. The CDR3 nucleotides read TGCGCCAGCAGCCAAATTCTAAGCAGGAATAATAACTATGGCTACACCTTC. Protein sequence: CASSQILSRNNNYGYTF.